This is a list of T cell receptor beta chains from one sample in a study of Ad26.COV2.S vaccination and SARS-CoV-2 variants. Assay used: immunoSEQ multiplex PCR; TCRdb lists only in-frame clones, some missing. Among about 350,000 clones listed, approximately 90% were seen once. Sequencing used peripheral blood, obtained in a trial of Ad26.COV2.S vaccine versus placebo. These receptors were taken from a person between 18 and 60 years old who received the Ad26.COV2.S COVID-19 vaccine or a placebo. CDR3s include the opening cysteine and the closing phenylalanine or tryptophan. The D gene is left open where the match is weak. A row's size may be missing; if present it is once, few, many or a size class.

TRBV19	-	-	TRBJ2-2	CASSMSFGSGELFF	TGTGCCAGTAGTATGTCTTTTGGGTCCGGGGAGCTGTTTTTT
TRBV4-2	-	-	TRBJ2-2	CASSQESGSTGELFF	TGTGCCAGCAGCCAAGAGAGCGGATCCACCGGGGAGCTGTTTTTT
TRBV29-1	-	-	TRBJ1-2	CSVEDGYTF	TGCAGCGTTGAAGATGGCTACACCTTC
TRBV6-1	-	-	TRBJ2-3	CASSAPERARTDTQYF	TGTGCCAGCAGTGCCCCTGAGAGGGCGCGGACAGATACGCAGTATTTT
TRBV11-3	TRBD2	-	TRBJ2-1	CASSPGRAGEQFF	TGTGCCAGCAGCCCCGGGAGGGCCGGAGAGCAGTTCTTC
TRBV3-1/TRBV3-2	-	-	TRBJ2-7	CASSPPGIDEQYF	TGTGCCAGCAGCCCCCCAGGGATCGACGAGCAGTACTTC
TRBV20-1	-	few	TRBJ1-1	CSAKIRTEAFF	TGCAGTGCAAAAATAAGGACTGAAGCTTTCTTT
TRBV11-2	-	-	TRBJ1-1	CASSLDANTEAFF	TGTGCCAGCAGCCTAGACGCGAACACTGAAGCTTTCTTT
TRBV5-6	-	-	TRBJ2-1	CASSFPGFYNEQFF	TGTGCCAGCAGCTTTCCGGGGTTTTACAATGAGCAGTTCTTC
TRBV5-6	-	once	TRBJ2-7	CASSPGQGWGEQYF	TGTGCCAGCAGCCCTGGGCAGGGGTGGGGCGAGCAGTACTTC
TRBV5-1	-	-	TRBJ1-5	CASSLQPNQPQHF	TGCGCCAGCAGCTTGCAGCCAAATCAGCCCCAGCATTTT
TRBV19	-	-	TRBJ1-4	CASSIGTRPNEKLFF	TGTGCCAGTAGTATAGGTACCAGGCCGAATGAAAAACTGTTTTTT
TRBV10-3	-	-	TRBJ1-2	CAIRTTGDNYGYTF	TGTGCCATCAGAACGACAGGAGACAATTATGGCTACACCTTC
TRBV18	TRBD2	-	TRBJ2-1	CASSPTSGRYNEQFF	TGTGCCAGCTCACCGACTAGCGGGCGATACAATGAGCAGTTCTTC
TRBV11-2	-	-	TRBJ2-1	CASSTAPLAPNEQFF	TGTGCCAGCAGCACGGCCCCACTAGCCCCCAATGAGCAGTTCTTC
TRBV7-2	-	-	TRBJ1-5	CASSLQGRGGEDQPQHF	TGTGCCAGCAGCTTACAGGGGCGGGGAGGGGAGGATCAGCCCCAGCATTTT
TRBV7-5	-	-	TRBJ2-3	CVRSLDRDGPDTQYF	TGTGTCAGAAGCTTAGATCGGGACGGCCCAGATACGCAGTATTTT
TRBV27	TRBD1	-	TRBJ1-6	CASSSRQGYNSPLHF	TGTGCCAGCAGTTCCCGACAGGGCTATAATTCACCCCTCCACTTT
TRBV7-9	TRBD1	-	TRBJ1-2	CASSSPDRGHYGYTF	TGTGCCAGCAGTTCACCTGACAGGGGCCACTATGGCTACACCTTC
TRBV13	-	-	TRBJ2-7	CASSFQDIYEQYF	TGTGCCAGCAGCTTTCAGGACATCTACGAGCAGTACTTC
TRBV10-1	-	-	TRBJ2-7	CASSESKTAYDEQYF	TGCGCCAGCAGTGAGTCAAAGACCGCGTACGATGAGCAGTACTTC
TRBV23-1	TRBD1	-	TRBJ1-5	CASSQPRDRGPYSNQPQHF	TGCGCCAGCAGTCAGCCCCGGGACAGGGGGCCTTATAGCAATCAGCCCCAGCATTTT
TRBV5-1	-	once	TRBJ2-5	CASSPGRRGEETQYF	TGCGCCAGCAGCCCAGGGCGGCGAGGGGAAGAGACCCAGTACTTC
TRBV6-5	-	-	TRBJ2-7	CASRAPGTEYEQYF	TGTGCCAGCAGGGCACCCGGGACGGAATACGAGCAGTACTTC